What follows are 21 T cell receptor beta chains derived from one specimen sequenced in a study of control samples from healthy donors and cancer patients. Sequencing used immunoSEQ multiplex PCR; TCRdb keeps in-frame clones, though not all of them. The data contain around 100,000 clones, 80% to 95% of them singletons. The sample taken for sequencing was blood. The receptors here all came from a human donor in good health. The donor label of this sample is uncertain.

The rearrangement uses TRBV30 and TRBJ1-1; TRBD1 is a possible D gene (5 bases). Deletions cut 1 base from V and 1 base from J, with 7 bases between. This CDR3 is built from 13 residues. Germline values: CDR1 GTSNPN, CDR2 SVGIG (reference sequence). The CDR3 DNA reads as TGTGCCTGGAGTGCGACAGAGAACACTGAAGCTTTCTTT. Encoded protein: CAWSATENTEAFF.

A single count supports this clone. The J gene is TRBJ1-6, the V gene TRBV24-1, with TRBD1 as a possible D gene (5 bases). The ends were cut back, 5 bases at V and 10 bases at J, with 11 bases in the middle. CDR3 length: 13 amino acids. Germline CDR1 reads KGHDR; CDR2 reads SFDVKD. This CDR3 reads CATSAVGGSPLHF. Here the CDR3 DNA reads TGTGCCACCAGTGCTGTGGGGGGGTCACCCCTCCACTTT.

This rearrangement joins TRBV5-1 to TRBJ1-1; 7 positions agree with TRBD1. The CDR3 has 17 residues. Trimming cost V 2 bases and J 1 base; bases outside gene matches: 11. CDR1 is SGHRS, CDR2 YFSETQ, per germline. CDR3 DNA: TGCGCCAGCAGCTTCACAGGGGTTGGGATCGGGAACACTGAAGCTTTCTTT. It codes for CASSFTGVGIGNTEAFF.

In this sample, this clone turned up once. This sequence joins TRBV6-1 and TRBJ2-2; 7 positions match TRBD2. J lost 2 bases, V lost 4 bases, and 7 bases had no gene match. This CDR3 has 16 residues. Germline V CDR1 and CDR2: MNHNS, SASEGT. The CDR3 coding sequence is TGTGCCAGCAGTGGGCGGGAAGCGGGAAACACCGGGGAGCTGTTTTTT. The encoded protein is CASSGREAGNTGELFF.

This chain joins TRBV24-1 and TRBJ2-5; tentatively, D is TRBD1 (6 bases). Germline V lookup: CDR1 KGHDR, CDR2 SFDVKD. The CDR3 has 15 residues. The V gene lost 4 bases and the J gene lost 9 bases, with 20 bases spanning the gap. The CDR3: CATSDPRTGKEAQYF. The CDR3 bases are TGTGCCACCAGTGACCCACGAACAGGGAAGGAGGCCCAGTACTTC.

The V call is TRBV5-8, the J call TRBJ2-2; D is undetermined. The CDR3 has 15 amino acids. Trimming stripped 0 bases from V and 4 bases from J, with 10 bases between. In germline, CDR1 is SGHTS, CDR2 YDEGEE. CDR3 in DNA: TGTGCCAGCAGCTTGGTCTCGCTGGGCACCGGGGAGCTGTTTTTT. Protein product: CASSLVSLGTGELFF.

The chain joins TRBV28 to TRBJ1-3; the D is unclear. The CDR3 runs 12 residues. V was clipped by 3 bases and J by 4 bases, with 4 bases between them. Germline CDR1 reads MDHEN; CDR2 reads SYDVKM. CDR3 bases: TGTGCCAGCAGTTTCCCAGGAAACACCATATATTTT. This codes for CASSFPGNTIYF.

The CDR3 is CSASDETQYF. The CDR3 DNA sequence: TGCAGTGCTAGTGACGAGACCCAGTACTTC. The V and J genes are TRBV20-1 and TRBJ2-5; D is unresolved. Germline lookup yields CDR1 DFQATT and CDR2 SNEGSKA (reference sequence). Trimming removed 3 bases at V and 5 bases at J, with 4 bases between. There are 10 residues in the CDR3.

The chain links TRBV18 to TRBJ2-1, with 7 nucleotides matching TRBD1. The germline gives CDR1 KGHSH, CDR2 LQKENI. Trimming removed 5 bases from V and 5 bases from J; junction bases left unmatched: 3. The CDR3 loop spans 13 amino acids. CDR3 coding DNA: TGTGCCAGCTCATCGGGACAGCACAATGAGCAGTTCTTC. It yields the protein CASSSGQHNEQFF.

The chain is built from TRBV20-1 and TRBJ2-1; weak D call: TRBD2 (6 bases). V lost 3 bases and J 0 bases, leaving 9 bases between the germline ends. The length of the CDR3 is 14 residues. Germline CDR1 is DFQATT and CDR2 is SNEGSKA (reference sequence). In nucleotides, the CDR3 is TGCAGTGCTAGTTGGAGGGGCTCCTACAATGAGCAGTTCTTC. It codes for CSASWRGSYNEQFF.

This chain links TRBV2 with TRBJ1-2; no definite D call. Germline CDR1 and CDR2: SNHLY and FYNNEI. V lost 8 bases to trimming and J lost 4 bases, with 17 bases between them. This CDR3 comprises 14 residues. CDR3 coding DNA: TGTGCCAGCTCCCAATCCGAGGTAGCCTATGGCTACACCTTC. It yields the protein CASSQSEVAYGYTF.

The rearrangement joins TRBV6-5 to TRBJ1-1, with unresolved D. Germline V gene sequence: CDR1 MNHEY, CDR2 SVGAGI. Deletions cut 5 bases from V and 4 bases from J, with 14 bases between. This CDR3 has 14 amino acids. DNA for the CDR3: TGTGCCAGCAGTCCCCAAGGTTTGGGCACTGAAGCTTTCTTT. Its protein is CASSPQGLGTEAFF.

This clone has a single count. The rearrangement uses TRBV21-1 and TRBJ1-5; TRBD1 reflects the table's D call only, with no check against the DNA. TRBV21-1 is noted as a pseudogene. The CDR3 sequence is 17 residues long. The CDR3 here is CATTKNTYRGSNQPQHF. The CDR3 nucleotides read TGTGCCACCACGAAGAATACGTACAGGGGGAGCAATCAGCCCCAGCATTTT.

The V gene is TRBV27, the J gene TRBJ2-1; D not certain. Trimming removed 5 bases at V and 4 bases at J, with 6 bases between. This CDR3 region has 12 residues. Germline V CDR1 and CDR2: MNHEY, SMNVEV (reference sequence). This chain's CDR3 is CASSLSYNEQFF. The DNA for the CDR3 is TGTGCCAGCAGTCTCTCGTACAATGAGCAGTTCTTC.

The V gene is TRBV24-1, the J gene TRBJ1-2, with D maybe TRBD1 (6 bases). CDR1 KGHDR and CDR2 SFDVKD come from the germline V gene. There are 13 residues in the CDR3. The V end lost 4 bases, the J end lost 5 bases, and 10 bases lay between the germline ends. The CDR3, as DNA: TGTGCCACCAGTGAATCACAGGGTTATGGCTACACCTTC. As protein: CATSESQGYGYTF.

The CDR3 DNA sequence: TGTGCCATCAGTTCTACAGACTCTGGAAACACCATATATTTT. Its translation: CAISSTDSGNTIYF. The J gene is TRBJ1-3, the V gene TRBV10-3; D is undetermined. The germline CDR1 and CDR2 sequences are ENHRY and SYGVKD. Trimming left V 5 bases short and J 0 bases short, with 8 bases between. This CDR3 has 14 residues.

The V gene is TRBV25-1, the J gene TRBJ2-5; TRBD1 matches at 7 bases. The V and J ends lost 6 bases and 5 bases, in that order; junction bases with no gene match: 12. The length of the CDR3 is 15 residues. Germline V gives CDR1 MGHDK, CDR2 SYGVNS. CDR3 bases: TGTGCCAGCAGCCTGGCCGGGACAGAATTGGAGACCCAGTACTTC. Translated: CASSLAGTELETQYF.

V is TRBV28 and J is TRBJ2-1; D uncertain. V lost 1 base to trimming and J lost 6 bases, with 7 bases between them. The germline gives CDR1 MDHEN, CDR2 SYDVKM. This CDR3 has 13 amino acids. The CDR3 region has the DNA TGTGCCAGCAGTTTATCGGGCCGCAATGAGCAGTTCTTC. Protein product: CASSLSGRNEQFF.

J is TRBJ2-5 and V is TRBV5-1; D is undetermined. Germline CDR1 reads SGHRS; CDR2 reads YFSETQ. The CDR3 runs 14 residues. Deletions cut 1 base from V and 1 base from J, with 8 bases between. The CDR3 here is CASSLHGSQETQYF. In nucleotides, the CDR3 is TGCGCCAGCAGCTTGCACGGCTCCCAAGAGACCCAGTACTTC. The complete variable domain, with remaining parts taken from reference TRBV5-1 and TRBJ2-5, reads KAGVTQTPRYLIKTRGQQVTLSCSPISGHRSVSWYQQTPGQGLQFLFEYFSETQRNKGNFPGRFSGRQFSNSRSEMNVSTLELGDSALYLCASSLHGSQETQYFGPGTRLLVL.

The chain links TRBV10-3 to TRBJ2-6; D remains ambiguous. The CDR3 is 12 residues long. Germline V gene data show CDR1 as ENHRY and CDR2 as SYGVKD. V lost 4 bases and J 4 bases, leaving 2 bases between the germline ends. As DNA, the CDR3 is TGTGCCATCAGTGGAGGGGCCAACGTCCTGACTTTC. Protein sequence: CAISGGANVLTF.

The chain is built from TRBV5-1 and TRBJ2-3; 9 bases fit TRBD2. The CDR3 loop spans 16 amino acids. J lost 1 base, V lost 4 bases, and 7 bases had no gene match. Looked up from germline, CDR1 is SGHRS and CDR2 is YFSETQ. The chain's CDR3 is CASSLGLASGTDTQYF. CDR3 DNA sequence: TGCGCCAGCAGCCTGGGACTAGCTTCGGGCACAGATACGCAGTATTTT.